The clone carrying this T cell receptor (beta chain) was recorded many times. The target antigen is unknown. The sample is drawn from a study of T cells after posttransplantation cyclophosphamide. Broader study findings: Later blood repertoires were often dominated by clones from the donor CD8+ memory compartment.

The V gene lost 5 bases and the J gene lost 5 bases, with 7 bases spanning the gap. Germline V gene lookup returns CDR1 MNHEY and CDR2 SVGAGI. The CDR3 totals 12 residues. Here immunoSEQ multiplex PCR was the method, and the copy in TCRdb shows in-frame clones only, minus some. This sample carries under 25,000 clones, none of them present only once. The clonotype originates from a woman aged 60-70 years in good health, CMV-negative, and a related stem cell transplant donor. The chain joins TRBV6-5 to TRBJ2-1; D perhaps matches TRBD1 (6 bases). Material for sequencing was PBMCs. The CDR3 region is CASSPGDNEQFF. The CDR3 DNA reads TGTGCCAGCAGTCCAGGGGACAATGAGCAGTTCTTC.